This T cell receptor beta chain originates from a study of control samples from healthy donors and cancer patients. Germline-derived CDR1 and CDR2 are MNHNS and SASEGT. The CDR3 covers 15 residues. Trimming removed 3 bases at V and 13 bases at J, with 25 bases between. The sample holds one count of this clone. Method: immunoSEQ multiplex PCR; TCRdb's copy keeps in-frame clones and lacks some. The table records under 90,000 clones, approximately 92% of them present only once. The rearrangement links TRBV6-1 to TRBJ2-7, with D perhaps TRBD2 (6 bases). The sequence came from a woman aged 55-69 years in good health. The source material was blood. CDR3 loop: CASSDVSFDSWGTYF. The CDR3, as DNA: TGTGCCAGCAGTGATGTTTCCTTTGACAGTTGGGGGACTTACTTC.